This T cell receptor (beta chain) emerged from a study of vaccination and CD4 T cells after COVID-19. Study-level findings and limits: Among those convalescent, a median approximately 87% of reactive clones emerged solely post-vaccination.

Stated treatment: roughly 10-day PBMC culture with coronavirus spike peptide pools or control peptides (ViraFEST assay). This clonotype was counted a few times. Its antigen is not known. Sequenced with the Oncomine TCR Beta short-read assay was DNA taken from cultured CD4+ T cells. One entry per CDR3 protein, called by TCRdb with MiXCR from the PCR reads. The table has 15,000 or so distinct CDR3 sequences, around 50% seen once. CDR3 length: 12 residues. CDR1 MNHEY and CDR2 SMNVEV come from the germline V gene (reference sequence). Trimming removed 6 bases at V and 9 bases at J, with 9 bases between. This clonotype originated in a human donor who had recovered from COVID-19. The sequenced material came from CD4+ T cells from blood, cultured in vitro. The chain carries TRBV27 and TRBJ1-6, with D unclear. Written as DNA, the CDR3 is TGTGCCAGCAGAGACCTATCTTCACCCCTCCACTTT. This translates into CASRDLSSPLHF.